The T cell receptor beta chain under discussion was sequenced for a study of Graves' ophthalmopathy and Graves' hyperthyroidism. This CDR3 region has 13 residues. Trimming left V 4 bases short and J 8 bases short, with 12 bases between. Germline loops: CDR1 DFQATT, CDR2 SNEGSKA (reference sequence). Researchers took RNA transcripts and amplified TCR beta CDR3 regions from them. RT-PCR was first run with HTBI primers, then multiplex PCR in a second round. TCRdb re-analysed the multiplex PCR reads in MiXCR, keeping a single row per CDR3 protein. The data show roughly 500,000 distinct CDR3 sequences, with about an eighth seen just once and more than 8.5% held by the top ten. This clonotype appeared many times.

The genes are TRBV20-1 and TRBJ1-6; D remains unclear. The sequence derives from a woman aged 25-40 years with Graves' ophthalmopathy. Sequences were obtained from blood. The CDR3 spells CSAKGGRDSPLHF. The CDR3 DNA sequence: TGCAGTGCTAAAGGAGGGAGGGATTCACCCCTCCACTTT.